Following are 7 T cell receptor beta chains from one sample sequenced in a study of blood T cell repertoires in COVID-19. The protocol was immunoSEQ multiplex PCR, while the TCRdb copy is restricted to in-frame clones and leaves out a portion. The sample contains approximately 300,000 clones, around 90% of which appear only once. Sequencing input: peripheral blood. These receptors came from a woman in her thirties with COVID-19, enrolled during active disease.

The chain recombines TRBV4-2 with TRBJ2-7; 8 nucleotides align to TRBD2. V lost 0 bases, J lost 4 bases, and 5 bases stayed unmatched. The germline CDR1 and CDR2 sequences are LGHNA and YNFKEQ. The CDR3 runs 15 residues. The CDR3 sequence is CASSQEAGGFYEQYF. DNA of the CDR3: TGTGCCAGCAGCCAAGAGGCGGGGGGCTTTTACGAGCAGTACTTC.

V usage is TRBV9 and J usage is TRBJ2-2, with TRBD1 identical over 8 bases. Germline CDR1 reads SGDLS; CDR2 reads YYNGEE. V trimming: 6 bases; J trimming: 5 bases; junction bases outside the gene matches: 12. This CDR3 has 16 residues. CDR3 DNA sequence: TGTGCCAGCACAAACCGGGACAGGCCAATAACCGGGGAGCTGTTTTTT. Its protein product is CASTNRDRPITGELFF. The entire variable domain, with the rest obtained from reference TRBV9 and TRBJ2-2, is as follows: DSGVTQTPKHLITATGQRVTLRCSPRSGDLSVYWYQQSLDQGLQFLIQYYNGEERAKGNILERFSAQQFPDLHSELNLSSLELGDSALYFCASTNRDRPITGELFFGEGSRLTVL.

The V and J genes are TRBV21-1 and TRBJ2-5; the table's D call of TRBD2 was not tested on the DNA. TRBV21-1 is listed as a pseudogene. The CDR3 is 14 amino acids. The CDR3 loop is CASSKPTSGTTQYF. The CDR3 region has the DNA TGTGCCAGCAGCAAACCGACTAGCGGGACGACCCAGTACTTC.

The CDR3 DNA follows: TGTGCCAGCACCTCTGGGGGCAGGGGCCACGAGCAGTACTTC. This gives the protein CASTSGGRGHEQYF. The chain uses TRBV28 and TRBJ2-7, with D tentatively TRBD1 (6 bases). With 7 bases removed from V and 5 bases from J, the gap between germline ends came to 18 bases. Germline CDR1 is MDHEN and CDR2 is SYDVKM. The CDR3 length is 14 residues.

This clone was counted a few times. The V gene is TRBV7-2, the J gene TRBJ2-7, with D possibly TRBD2 on 5 matching bases. Trimming took off 4 bases at V and 9 bases at J, with 10 bases between the two ends. The CDR3 consists of 11 residues. Germline lookup yields CDR1 SGHTA and CDR2 FQGNSA. CDR3 in DNA: TGTGCCAGCAGCTCCCGGGATGCGCAGTACTTC. Protein: CASSSRDAQYF. The complete variable domain, with remaining parts taken from reference TRBV7-2 and TRBJ2-7, reads GAGVSQSPSNKVTEKGKDVELRCDPISGHTALYWYRQSLGQGLEFLIYFQGNSAPDKSGLPSDRFSAERTGGSVSTLTIQRTQQEDSAVYLCASSSRDAQYFGPGTRLTVT.

V is TRBV18 and J is TRBJ2-1; D might be TRBD1 (5 bases). V lost 2 bases and J lost 9, with 20 bases in between. The CDR3 runs to 16 residues. Germline V lookup: CDR1 KGHSH, CDR2 LQKENI. The CDR3 here is CASSPEGKTETGEQFF. The CDR3 DNA reads as TGTGCCAGCTCACCAGAAGGGAAGACAGAAACCGGTGAGCAGTTCTTC.

V and J are TRBV19 and TRBJ1-5, with 10 bases lining up with TRBD1. The CDR3 length is 14 residues. V dropped 7 bases and J dropped 4; count of bases not matched to a gene: 4. Per germline, CDR1 LNHDA and CDR2 SQIVND (reference sequence). The CDR3 loop is CASTPGQGNQPQHF. CDR3 bases: TGTGCCAGTACCCCGGGACAGGGGAATCAGCCCCAGCATTTT.